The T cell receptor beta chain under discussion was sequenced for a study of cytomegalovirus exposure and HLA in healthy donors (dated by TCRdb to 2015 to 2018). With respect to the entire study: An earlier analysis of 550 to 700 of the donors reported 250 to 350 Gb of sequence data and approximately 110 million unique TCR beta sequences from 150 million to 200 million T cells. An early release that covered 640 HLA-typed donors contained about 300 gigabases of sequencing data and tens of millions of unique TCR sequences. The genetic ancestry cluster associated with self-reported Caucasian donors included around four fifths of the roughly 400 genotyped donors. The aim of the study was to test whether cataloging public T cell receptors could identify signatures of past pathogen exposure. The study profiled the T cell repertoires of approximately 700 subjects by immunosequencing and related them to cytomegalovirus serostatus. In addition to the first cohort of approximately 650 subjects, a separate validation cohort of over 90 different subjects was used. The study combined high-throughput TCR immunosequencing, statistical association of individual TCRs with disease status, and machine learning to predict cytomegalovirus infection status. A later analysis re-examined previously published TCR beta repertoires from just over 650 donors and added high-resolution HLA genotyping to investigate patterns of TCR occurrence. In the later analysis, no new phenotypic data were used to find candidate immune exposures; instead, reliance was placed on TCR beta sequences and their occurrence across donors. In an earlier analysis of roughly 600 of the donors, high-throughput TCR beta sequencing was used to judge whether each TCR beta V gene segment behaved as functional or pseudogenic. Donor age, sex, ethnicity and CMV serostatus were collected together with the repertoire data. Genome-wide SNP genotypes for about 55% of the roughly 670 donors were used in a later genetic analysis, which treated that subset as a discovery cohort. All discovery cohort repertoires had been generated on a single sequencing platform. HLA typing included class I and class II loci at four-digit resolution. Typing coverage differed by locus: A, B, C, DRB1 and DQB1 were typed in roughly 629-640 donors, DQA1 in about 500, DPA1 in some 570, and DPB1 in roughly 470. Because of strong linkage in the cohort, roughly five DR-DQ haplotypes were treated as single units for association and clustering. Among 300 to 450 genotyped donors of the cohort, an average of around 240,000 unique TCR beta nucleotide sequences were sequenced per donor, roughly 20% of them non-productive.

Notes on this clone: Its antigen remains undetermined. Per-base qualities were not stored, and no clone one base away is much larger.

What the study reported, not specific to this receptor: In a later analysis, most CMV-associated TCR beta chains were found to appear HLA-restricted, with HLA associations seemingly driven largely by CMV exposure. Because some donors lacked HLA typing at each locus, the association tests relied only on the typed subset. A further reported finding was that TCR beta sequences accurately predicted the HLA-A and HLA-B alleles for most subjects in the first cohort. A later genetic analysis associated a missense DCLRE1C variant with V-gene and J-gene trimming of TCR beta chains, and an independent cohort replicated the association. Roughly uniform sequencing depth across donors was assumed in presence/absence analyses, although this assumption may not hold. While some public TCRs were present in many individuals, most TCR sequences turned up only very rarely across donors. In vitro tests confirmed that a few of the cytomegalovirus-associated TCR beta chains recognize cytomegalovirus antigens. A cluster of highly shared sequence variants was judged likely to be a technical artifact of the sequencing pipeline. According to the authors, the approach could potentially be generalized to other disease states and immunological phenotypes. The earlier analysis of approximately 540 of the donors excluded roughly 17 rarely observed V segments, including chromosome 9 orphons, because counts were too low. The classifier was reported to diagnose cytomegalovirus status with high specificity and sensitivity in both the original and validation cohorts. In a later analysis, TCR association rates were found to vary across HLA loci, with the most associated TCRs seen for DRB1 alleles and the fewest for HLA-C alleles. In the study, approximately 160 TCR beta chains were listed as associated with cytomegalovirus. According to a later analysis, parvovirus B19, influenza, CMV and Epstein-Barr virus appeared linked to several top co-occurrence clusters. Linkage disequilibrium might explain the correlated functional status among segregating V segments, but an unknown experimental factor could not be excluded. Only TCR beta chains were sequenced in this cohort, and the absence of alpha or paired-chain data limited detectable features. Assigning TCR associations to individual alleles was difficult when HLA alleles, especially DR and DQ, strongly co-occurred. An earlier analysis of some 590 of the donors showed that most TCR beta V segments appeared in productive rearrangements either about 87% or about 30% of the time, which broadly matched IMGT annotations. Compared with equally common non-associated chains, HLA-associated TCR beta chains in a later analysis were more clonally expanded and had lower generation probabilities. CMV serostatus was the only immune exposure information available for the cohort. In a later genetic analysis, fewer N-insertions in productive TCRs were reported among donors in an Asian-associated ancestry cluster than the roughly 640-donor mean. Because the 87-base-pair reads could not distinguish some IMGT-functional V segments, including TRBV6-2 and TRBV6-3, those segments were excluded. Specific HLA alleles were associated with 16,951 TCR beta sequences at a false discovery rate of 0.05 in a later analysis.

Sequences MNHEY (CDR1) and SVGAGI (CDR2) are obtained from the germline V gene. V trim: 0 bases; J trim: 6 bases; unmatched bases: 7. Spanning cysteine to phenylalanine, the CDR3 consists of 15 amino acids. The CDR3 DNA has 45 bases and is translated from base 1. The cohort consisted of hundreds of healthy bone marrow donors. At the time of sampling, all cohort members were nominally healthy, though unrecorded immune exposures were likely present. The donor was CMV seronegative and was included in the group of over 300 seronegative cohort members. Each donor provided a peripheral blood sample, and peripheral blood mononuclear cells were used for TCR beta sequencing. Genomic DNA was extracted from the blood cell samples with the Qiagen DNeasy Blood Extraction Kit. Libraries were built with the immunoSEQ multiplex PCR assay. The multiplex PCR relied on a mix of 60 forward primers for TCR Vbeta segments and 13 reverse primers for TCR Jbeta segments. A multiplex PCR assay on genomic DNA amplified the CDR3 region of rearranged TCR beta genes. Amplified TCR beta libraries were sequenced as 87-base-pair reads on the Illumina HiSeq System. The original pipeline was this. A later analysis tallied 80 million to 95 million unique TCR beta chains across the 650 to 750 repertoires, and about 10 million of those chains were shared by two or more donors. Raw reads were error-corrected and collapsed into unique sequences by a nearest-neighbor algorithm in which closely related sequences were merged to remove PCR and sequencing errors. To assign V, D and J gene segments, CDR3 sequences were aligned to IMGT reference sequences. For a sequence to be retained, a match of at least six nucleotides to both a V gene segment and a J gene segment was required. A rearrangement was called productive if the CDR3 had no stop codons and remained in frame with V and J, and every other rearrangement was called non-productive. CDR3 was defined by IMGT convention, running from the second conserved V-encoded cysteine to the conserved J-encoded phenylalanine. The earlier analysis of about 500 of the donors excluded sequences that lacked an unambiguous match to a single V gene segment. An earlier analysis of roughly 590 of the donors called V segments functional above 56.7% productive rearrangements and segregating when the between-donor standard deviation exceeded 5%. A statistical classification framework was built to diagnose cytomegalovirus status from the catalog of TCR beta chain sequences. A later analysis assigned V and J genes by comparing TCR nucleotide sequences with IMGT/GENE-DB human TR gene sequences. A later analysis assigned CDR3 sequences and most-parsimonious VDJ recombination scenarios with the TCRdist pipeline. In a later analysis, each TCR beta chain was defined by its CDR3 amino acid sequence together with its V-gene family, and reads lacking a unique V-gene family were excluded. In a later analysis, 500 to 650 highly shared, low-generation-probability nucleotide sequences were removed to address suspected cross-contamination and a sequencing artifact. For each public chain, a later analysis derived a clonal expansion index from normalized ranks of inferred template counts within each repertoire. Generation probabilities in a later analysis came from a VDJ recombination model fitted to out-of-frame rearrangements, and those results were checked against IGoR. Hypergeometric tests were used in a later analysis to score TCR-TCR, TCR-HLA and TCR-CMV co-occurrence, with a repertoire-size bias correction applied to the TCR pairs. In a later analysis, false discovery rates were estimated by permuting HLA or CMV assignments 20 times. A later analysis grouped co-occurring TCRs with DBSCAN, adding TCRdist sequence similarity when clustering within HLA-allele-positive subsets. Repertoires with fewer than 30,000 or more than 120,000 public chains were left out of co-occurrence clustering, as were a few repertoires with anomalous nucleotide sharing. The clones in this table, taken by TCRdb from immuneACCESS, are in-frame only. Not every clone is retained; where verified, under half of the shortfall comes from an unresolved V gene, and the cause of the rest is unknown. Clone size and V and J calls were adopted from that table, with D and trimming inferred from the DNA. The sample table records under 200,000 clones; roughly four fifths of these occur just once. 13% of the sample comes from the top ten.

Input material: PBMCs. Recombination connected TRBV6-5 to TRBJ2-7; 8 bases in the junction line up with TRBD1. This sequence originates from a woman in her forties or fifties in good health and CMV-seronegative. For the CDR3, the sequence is CASSYSSGGLGEQYF. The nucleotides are TGTGCCAGCAGTTACTCGTCAGGGGGCTTAGGCGAGCAGTACTTC.